The following is a TCR beta chain sequence with its context. Its specific antigen is unknown. The sample is drawn from a study of monozygotic twins with inflammatory bowel disease (dated by TCRdb to the late 2010s). Study-wide context: The complete study included 28 monozygotic twin pairs: 19 IBD-discordant Danish pairs and nine German pairs, of which four were IBD-concordant and five were IBD-discordant. The search for disease-associated traits relied mainly on comparing IBD patients with their genetically identical healthy co-twins within discordant pairs. Each individual had, on average, about 151 000 unique TCRalpha sequences and 181 000 unique TCRbeta sequences available for analysis. Findings and caveats that apply to the study as a whole: Compared with healthy twins, IBD patients had fewer clonotypes in common with other individuals, a difference most pronounced in patients showing signs of disease activity. Different T cell subtypes could not be distinguished in the analysis. IBD patients had lower TCRbeta repertoire diversity, measured by the inverse Simpson index, than their healthy co-twins. No single strong signal or clonotype linked to IBD turned up in the results, so the idea that one exists was not supported. Differing immunosuppressive treatments among patients may have added background noise and inter-individual variability to the repertoires. Concordant and discordant twins showed no difference in repertoire similarity, possibly because of limited statistical power.

Library creation used 5' RACE. Each TCR library was prepared from about 4,000 ng of total RNA. cDNA was synthesized with SMARTScribe reverse transcriptase in eight separate reactions per sample. Unique molecular identifiers containing a 6-nucleotide sample barcode were introduced through template switching during cDNA synthesis. Amplification of TCRalpha and TCRbeta cDNA involved two nested PCRs of roughly 17 and 9 cycles, and each PCR was followed by bead purification. Before amplification, cDNA was treated with uracil DNA-glycosylase and purified using the QIAquick PCR purification kit. The second PCR added Illumina TruSeq-compatible adapters along with sample-specific barcodes. Library quality and concentration were checked on TapeStation and Qubit, and libraries were pooled at 5 to 6.5 ng each. The pooled libraries were sequenced with 2 x 100 bp reads and custom sequencing primers on an Illumina HiSeq2500 single-index Rapid Run. Processing in the source paper ran as follows. MiGEC version 1.2.6 was used for UMI-based consensus assembly, which corrected PCR and sequencing errors. MiXCR version 2.1.1 was used for V(D)J alignment, clonotype assembly and CDR3 extraction. To normalise gene usage, clonotype sharing and MAIT/NKT TCR abundance, the analysis used the top 1000, 10 000 and 20 000 clonotypes per sample. Diversity was computed as the inverse Simpson index with the vegan R package after downsampling to 27 000 UMIs. Paired Mann-Whitney U tests were applied to discordant twin pairs, with Benjamini-Hochberg correction for multiple testing. The reads were reprocessed in TCRdb, with one entry per CDR3 protein sequence and no accompanying DNA. TCRdb's processing, not the authors' own work, is the source of the V and J calls. This sample's table contains just over 300,000 distinct CDR3 sequences. The ten most abundant clones make up 5.6% of the sample.

A 2.5 ml peripheral blood sample was drawn into PAXgene tubes per donor and stored at -80°C. Without any T cell sorting, total RNA was extracted from whole blood using the PAXgene blood miRNA kit on an automated QIAcube. Peripheral blood from monozygotic twin pairs who were concordant or discordant for inflammatory bowel disease underwent deep TCRalpha and TCRbeta repertoire profiling using unique molecular barcoding. For every twin pair, smoking habits were documented, and each individual was categorised as a current, former or never smoker. This TCR was recovered from a human donor with ulcerative colitis or Crohn's disease, or a healthy co-twin of an affected twin (not recorded which). Sequenced sample: blood.

The CDR3 is CASSITGGNIQYF. In this chain, TRBV19 is recombined with TRBJ2-4; TCRdb calls TRBD1, which cannot be checked without DNA. The cysteine opens and the phenylalanine closes a CDR3 of 13 amino acids. Only the protein sequence is given. The germline V gene (reference sequence) sets CDR1 to LNHDA and CDR2 to SQIVND.